This T cell receptor (beta chain) derives from a study of T cell changes during pregnancy in multiple sclerosis. Sequenced by immunoSEQ multiplex PCR; TCRdb stores in-frame clones only, minus some. Here the sample spans tens of thousands of clones, 93% being singletons. The receptor's source is a female donor with multiple sclerosis, enrolled in a pregnancy study. The material was CD8+ T cells from peripheral blood mononuclear cells, obtained in the second trimester of pregnancy.

CDR3 loop: CASGGIQETQYF. Written as DNA, the CDR3 is TGTGCCAGCGGGGGCATCCAAGAGACCCAGTACTTC. V is TRBV6-1 and J is TRBJ2-5; D possibly corresponds to TRBD1 (6 bases). The CDR3 is 12 amino acids. Per germline, CDR1 MNHNS and CDR2 SASEGT. V was trimmed by 8 bases and J by 1 base, leaving 8 bases between them.